These 13 T cell receptor beta chains originate from one sample sequenced in a study of sequential checkpoint blockade in melanoma (dated by TCRdb to about 2019). To prepare the library, the immunoSEQ multiplex PCR assay was applied. Imported from immuneACCESS, the table was reduced by TCRdb to in-frame sequences with V and J called. These copies leave out some clones; in studies compared against another copy, an unresolved V gene accounts for under half, and the cause of the remainder is not known. This sample gives 7,500 to 9,500 clones in total; 20% to 25% of them show up just once. About 10% of the sample belongs to the ten largest clones. In the paper's terms, the treatment or condition label means: randomized to nivolumab then ipilimumab (arm A) or the reverse (arm B). Source: tumor tissue (inferred from file names), taken from a patient given nivolumab and ipilimumab in sequence. The receptors come from a human donor with melanoma.

By sample share, this clone is medium-sized. The chain's CDR3 is CASLTGGNPYEQYF. The CDR3 DNA reads as TGTGCCAGCCTAACCGGGGGGAATCCCTACGAGCAGTACTTC. This chain links TRBV6-8 with TRBJ2-7, with 7 positions matching TRBD2. With 8 bases clipped from V and 2 bases from J, the junction kept 9 bases outside the gene matches. CDR3 length: 14 amino acids. The germline V gene has CDR1 MNHGY and CDR2 SAAAGT.

The chain employs TRBV19 and TRBJ2-1; TRBD2 aligns across 11 bases. The germline gives CDR1 LNHDA, CDR2 SQIVND (reference sequence). The CDR3 is 15 residues long. With 4 bases clipped from V and 4 bases from J, the junction kept 3 bases outside the gene matches. The CDR3 loop reads CASSRTSGQYNEQFF. CDR3 coding DNA: TGTGCCAGTAGTAGGACTAGCGGGCAGTACAATGAGCAGTTCTTC.

The chain combines TRBV5-1 with TRBJ1-5; D unclear. The CDR3 contains 14 residues. Trimming stripped 2 bases from V and 0 bases from J, with 6 bases between. Per germline, CDR1 SGHRS and CDR2 YFSETQ. The CDR3 loop is CASSFEGSNQPQHF. For the CDR3, the DNA is TGCGCCAGCAGCTTCGAAGGTAGCAATCAGCCCCAGCATTTT. The full variable domain, in which reference TRBV5-1 and TRBJ1-5 provide the parts outside the CDR3, is KAGVTQTPRYLIKTRGQQVTLSCSPISGHRSVSWYQQTPGQGLQFLFEYFSETQRNKGNFPGRFSGRQFSNSRSEMNVSTLELGDSALYLCASSFEGSNQPQHFGDGTRLSIL.

This chain links TRBV9 with TRBJ2-7; perhaps TRBD1 as D (5 bases). The CDR3 consists of 14 residues. From germline, CDR1 is SGDLS and CDR2 YYNGEE. Between the trimmed V and J ends, which lost 3 bases and 2 bases, there was a span of 12 bases. Here the CDR3 reads CASSATDLPYEQYF. DNA of the CDR3: TGTGCCAGCAGCGCGACAGATCTTCCCTACGAGCAGTACTTC.

This clone was detected ten times or more. This chain uses TRBV11-3 with TRBJ2-1; maybe TRBD2 (6 bases). Per the germline V gene, CDR1 is SGHNT and CDR2 is YENEEA. There are 15 residues in the CDR3. Trimming took 1 base from V and 6 from J, leaving 13 bases between them. CDR3 nucleotides: TGTGCCAGCAGCTTAGTCGGGACGGAGGGCAATGAGCAGTTCTTC. Encoded protein: CASSLVGTEGNEQFF.

This clone was observed a few times. The rearrangement joins TRBV28 to TRBJ1-4; no firm D call. V was clipped by 1 base and J by 7 bases, with 13 bases between them. The CDR3 loop spans 15 amino acids. Per germline, CDR1 MDHEN and CDR2 SYDVKM. The CDR3 DNA reads TGTGCCAGCAGTTTATTAGTTCAGGATGGTGAAAAACTGTTTTTT. Protein product: CASSLLVQDGEKLFF.

This clone was seen only a few times. The chain joins TRBV9 to TRBJ1-5; D is undetermined. The CDR3 is 13 residues long. In germline, CDR1 is SGDLS, CDR2 YYNGEE. V was cut by 5 bases and J by 5 bases, with 11 bases left in between. This CDR3 is CASSNSVDQPQHF. CDR3 bases: TGTGCCAGCAGTAATTCGGTGGATCAGCCCCAGCATTTT.

This chain uses TRBV11-3 with TRBJ2-5; TRBD1 matches 7 bases. CDR3 length equals 14 residues. Per germline, CDR1 SGHNT and CDR2 YENEEA. The junction had 2 bases not matched to a gene; V was cut back by 3 bases and J by 1 base. CDR3 bases: TGTGCCAGCAGCTTGGGACAGCCCCAAGAGACCCAGTACTTC. It is translated as CASSLGQPQETQYF.

The V gene is TRBV6-8, the J gene TRBJ2-1, with TRBD2 identical over 9 bases. The CDR3 consists of 16 residues. V lost 6 bases to trimming and J lost 5 bases; unmatched junction nucleotides: 11. CDR1 is MNHGY, CDR2 SAAAGT, per germline. CDR3 protein: CASSPGSGGKNNEQFF. In DNA, the CDR3 is TGTGCCAGCAGCCCCGGTAGCGGGGGCAAGAACAATGAGCAGTTCTTC.

This clone occurred a few times. The J gene is TRBJ1-3, the V gene TRBV14; no reliable D call. The CDR3 loop spans 14 amino acids. Germline V gene data show CDR1 as SGHDN and CDR2 as FVKESK. With 4 bases removed from V and 3 bases from J, the gap between germline ends came to 10 bases. CDR3: CASSPTVIGNTIYF. The CDR3 region has the DNA TGTGCCAGCAGCCCGACGGTTATTGGAAACACCATATATTTT.

This clone was detected a few times. The chain is built from TRBV11-3 and TRBJ2-3; 16 nucleotides line up with TRBD2. Per germline, CDR1 SGHNT and CDR2 YENEEA. V lost 4 bases to trimming and J lost 4 bases; unmatched junction nucleotides: 5. The CDR3 is 17 residues long. Here the CDR3 reads CASSSGTSGGAPDTQYF. DNA for the CDR3: TGTGCCAGCAGCTCCGGGACTAGCGGGGGGGCCCCAGATACGCAGTATTTT.

J is TRBJ1-5 and V is TRBV10-2; the D is unclear. CDR3 length: 19 residues. The ends were cut back, 2 bases at V and 4 bases at J, with 24 bases in the middle. Germline-derived CDR1 and CDR2 are WSHSY and SAAADI. The CDR3 region has the DNA TGCGCCAGCAGTGAGCCATTAGTAGGGCCTAGTGTGGGAAATCAGCCCCAGCATTTT. It specifies CASSEPLVGPSVGNQPQHF.

This clone came up many times. The rearrangement joins TRBV11-3 to TRBJ2-1; 10 nucleotides align to TRBD2. In germline, CDR1 is SGHNT, CDR2 YENEEA. V gave up 7 bases and J gave up 4 bases; unmatched junction bases: 7. This CDR3 has 15 amino acids. The CDR3 nucleotides are TGTGCCAGCATTTCAGCGGGGGGGCCGTACAATGAGCAGTTCTTC. The encoded protein is CASISAGGPYNEQFF.